This entry concerns a single TCR beta chain. This clone's antigen is unknown. Within one base of it there is no much larger clone, and no base qualities were kept. Peripheral blood CD8+ and CD4+ T cells from healthy donors, Susac syndrome patients and multiple sclerosis patients were profiled using high-throughput TCR beta sequencing. The multiple sclerosis controls were treatment-naive patients who had stable or active relapsing-remitting disease and met the revised McDonald criteria. Bulk CD8+ and CD4+ T cells were purified by magnetic negative isolation, whereas CD8+ TEMRA cells were enriched by FACS. Blood was collected in EDTA tubes and processed within 24 hours, with PBMCs isolated through density gradient centrifugation. PBMCs intended for TCR sequencing were cryopreserved in liquid nitrogen and thawed later in a water bath at 37 degrees C. The sorted or isolated CD4+, CD8+ and CD8+ TEMRA cells had a purity of 90% or higher.

RNA was extracted with the RNeasy kit and roughly 0.5 to 1 ug was reverse transcribed using random hexamers. The immunoSEQ multiplex PCR assay, covering 54 Vbeta and 13 Jbeta segments, was used to amplify TCR beta CDR3 regions. PCR amplification bias was corrected using a synthetic template baseline for primer optimization and computational correction. On the study's bioinformatics: Reads were annotated to V, D and J genes according to IMGT and were analyzed with immunoSEQ Analyzer, with only productive sequences retained. To calculate clonality, Shannon entropy was normalized by log2 of the number of productive unique sequences and then subtracted from one. Public and private clones were assessed among the 100 most prevalent clones of each patient and control. Clones were defined as Susac-specific if absent from the healthy and MS cohorts, from approximately 1,100 published viral clones and from other ImmuneACCESS disease sequences. TCRdb's own reprocessing of the public reads used fastp at Q25 and MiXCR and kept productive beta chains. Every CDR3 protein is listed once, alongside the most common genes and DNA of its rows. The V and J calls and clone size are TCRdb's, not the authors'. Counted in this sample were about 200,000 distinct CDR3 sequences; 85% to 95% of them appeared once. Jointly, the top ten make up around 0.082% of the sample.

CDR3 length: 12 amino acids, cysteine to phenylalanine. CDR3 DNA only is kept here, 36 bases in frame from base 1. V loses 5 bases, J loses 7 bases, and the germline ends lie 12 bases apart. Looking up the germline V gene (reference sequence) yields CDR1 DFQATT and CDR2 SNEGSKA. This sample was taken from a study of CD8 T cells in Susac syndrome (dated by TCRdb to about 2019). Looking at the study overall: The study used repertoire sequencing to test whether antigen drove CD8+ T cell activation and differentiation in Susac syndrome.

Broader findings and caveats from the paper: The number of individuals in the TCR sequencing and HLA analysis was recognized as being relatively small.

Sample: CD4+ T cells from PBMCs. The source of this sequence is a human donor with multiple sclerosis. The chain employs TRBV20-1 and TRBJ1-5; the D segment could be TRBD1, given 6 matching bases. The CDR3 in this case is CSASQGNQPQHF. The base sequence is TGCAGTGCTTCACAGGGAAACCAGCCCCAGCATTTT.